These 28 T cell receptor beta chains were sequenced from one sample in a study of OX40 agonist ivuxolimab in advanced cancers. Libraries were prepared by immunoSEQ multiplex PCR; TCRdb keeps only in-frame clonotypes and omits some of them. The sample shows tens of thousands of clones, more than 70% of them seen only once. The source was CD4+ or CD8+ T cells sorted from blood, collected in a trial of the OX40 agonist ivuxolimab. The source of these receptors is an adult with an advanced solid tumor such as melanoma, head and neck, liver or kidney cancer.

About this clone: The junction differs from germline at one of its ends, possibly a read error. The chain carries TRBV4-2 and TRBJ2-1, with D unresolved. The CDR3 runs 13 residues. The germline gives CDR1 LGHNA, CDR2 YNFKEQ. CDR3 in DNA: TGTGCCAGCAGCCAAGTCGCGAGGAATGAGCGGTTCTTC. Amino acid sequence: CASSQVARNERFF.

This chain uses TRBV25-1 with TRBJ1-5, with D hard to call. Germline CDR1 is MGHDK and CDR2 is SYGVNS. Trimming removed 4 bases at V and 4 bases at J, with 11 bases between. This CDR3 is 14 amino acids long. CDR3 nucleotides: TGTGCCAGCAGTGGAGGACGGCCAAATCAGCCCCAGCATTTT. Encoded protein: CASSGGRPNQPQHF.

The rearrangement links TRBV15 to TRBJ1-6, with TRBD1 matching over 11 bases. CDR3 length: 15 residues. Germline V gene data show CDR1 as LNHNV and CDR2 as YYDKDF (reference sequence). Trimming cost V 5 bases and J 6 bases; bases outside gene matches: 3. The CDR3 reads CATSVGTGGNSPLHF. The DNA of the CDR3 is TGTGCCACCAGCGTTGGGACAGGGGGTAATTCACCCCTCCACTTT.

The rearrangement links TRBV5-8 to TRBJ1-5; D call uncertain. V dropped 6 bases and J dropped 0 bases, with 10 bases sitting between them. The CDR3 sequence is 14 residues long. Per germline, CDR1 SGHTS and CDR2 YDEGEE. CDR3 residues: CASTGSSSNQPQHF. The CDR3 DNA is TGTGCCAGCACCGGGTCGAGTAGCAATCAGCCCCAGCATTTT.

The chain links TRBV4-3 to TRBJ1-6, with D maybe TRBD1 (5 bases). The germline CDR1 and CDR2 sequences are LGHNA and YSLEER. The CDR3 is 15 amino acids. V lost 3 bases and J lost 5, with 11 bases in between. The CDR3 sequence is CASSQDGANNSPLHF. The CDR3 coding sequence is TGCGCCAGCAGCCAGGACGGGGCTAATAATTCACCCCTCCACTTT.

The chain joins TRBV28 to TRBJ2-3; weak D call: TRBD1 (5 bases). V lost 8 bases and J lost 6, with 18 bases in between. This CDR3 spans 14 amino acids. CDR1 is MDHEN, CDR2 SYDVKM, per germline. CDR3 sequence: CASRLGREADTQYF. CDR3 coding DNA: TGTGCCAGCCGACTCGGCAGGGAAGCCGATACGCAGTATTTT. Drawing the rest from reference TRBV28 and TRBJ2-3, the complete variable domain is DVKVTQSSRYLVKRTGEKVFLECVQDMDHENMFWYRQDPGLGLRLIYFSYDVKMKEKGDIPEGYSVSREKKERFSLILESASTNQTSMYLCASRLGREADTQYFGPGTRLTVL.

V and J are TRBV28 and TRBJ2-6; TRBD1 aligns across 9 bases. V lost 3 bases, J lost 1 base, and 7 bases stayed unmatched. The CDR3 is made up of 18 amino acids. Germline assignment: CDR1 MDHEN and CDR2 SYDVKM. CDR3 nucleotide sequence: TGTGCCAGCAGTTTTGGTTCACAGGGGGCATCTGGGGCCAACGTCCTGACTTTC. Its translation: CASSFGSQGASGANVLTF.

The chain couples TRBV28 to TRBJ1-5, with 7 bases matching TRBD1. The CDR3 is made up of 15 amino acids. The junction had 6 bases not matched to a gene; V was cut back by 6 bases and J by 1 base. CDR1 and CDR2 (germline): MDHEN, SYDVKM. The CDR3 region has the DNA TGTGCCAGCAGAATACAGGGGATCAGCAATCAGCCCCAGCATTTT. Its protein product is CASRIQGISNQPQHF.

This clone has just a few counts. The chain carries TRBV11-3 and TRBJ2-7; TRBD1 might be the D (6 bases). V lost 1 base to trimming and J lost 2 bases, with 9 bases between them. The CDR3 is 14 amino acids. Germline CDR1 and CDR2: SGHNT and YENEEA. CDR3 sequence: CASSLAQGAYEQYF. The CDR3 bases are TGTGCCAGCAGCTTAGCACAGGGCGCCTACGAGCAGTACTTC. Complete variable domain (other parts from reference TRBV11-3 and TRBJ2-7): EAGVVQSPRYKIIEKKQPVAFWCNPISGHNTLYWYLQNLGQGPELLIRYENEEAVDDSQLPKDRFSAERLKGVDSTLKIQPAELGDSAVYLCASSLAQGAYEQYFGPGTRLTVT.

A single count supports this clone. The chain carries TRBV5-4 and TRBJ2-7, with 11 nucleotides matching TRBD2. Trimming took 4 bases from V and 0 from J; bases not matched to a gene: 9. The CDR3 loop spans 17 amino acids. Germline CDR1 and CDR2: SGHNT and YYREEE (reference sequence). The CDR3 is CASSNTPSGRSSYEQYF. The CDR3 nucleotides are TGTGCCAGCAGCAATACTCCTAGCGGGAGGTCCTCCTACGAGCAGTACTTC.

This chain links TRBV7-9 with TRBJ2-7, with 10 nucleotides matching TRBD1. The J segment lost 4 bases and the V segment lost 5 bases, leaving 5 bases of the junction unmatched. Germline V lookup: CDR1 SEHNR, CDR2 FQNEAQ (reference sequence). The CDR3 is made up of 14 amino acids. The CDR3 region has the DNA TGTGCCAGCAGCCCAGGGACAGGGGAATACGAGCAGTACTTC. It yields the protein CASSPGTGEYEQYF.

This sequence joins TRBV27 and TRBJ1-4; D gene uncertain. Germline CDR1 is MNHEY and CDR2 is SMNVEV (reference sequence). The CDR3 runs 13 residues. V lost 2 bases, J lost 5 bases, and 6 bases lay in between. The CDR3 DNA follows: TGTGCCAGCAGTTTAGTATCGAATGAAAAACTGTTTTTT. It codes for CASSLVSNEKLFF.

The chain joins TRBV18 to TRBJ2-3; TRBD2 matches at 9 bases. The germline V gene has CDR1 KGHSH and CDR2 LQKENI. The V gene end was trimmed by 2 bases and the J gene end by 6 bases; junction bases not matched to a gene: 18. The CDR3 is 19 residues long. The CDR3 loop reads CASSPKSTLAGDFRDTQYF. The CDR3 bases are TGTGCCAGCTCACCAAAGTCGACCTTAGCGGGGGACTTCAGGGATACGCAGTATTTT.

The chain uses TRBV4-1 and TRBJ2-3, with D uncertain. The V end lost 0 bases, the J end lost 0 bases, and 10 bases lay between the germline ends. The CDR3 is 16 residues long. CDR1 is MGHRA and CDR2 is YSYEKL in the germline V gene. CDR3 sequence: CASSQERTASTDTQYF. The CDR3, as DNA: TGCGCCAGCAGCCAAGAACGAACCGCCAGCACAGATACGCAGTATTTT.

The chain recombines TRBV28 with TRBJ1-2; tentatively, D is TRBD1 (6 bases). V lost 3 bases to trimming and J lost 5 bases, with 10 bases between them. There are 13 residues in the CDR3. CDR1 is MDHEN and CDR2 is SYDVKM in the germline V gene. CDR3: CASSLVQGYGYTF. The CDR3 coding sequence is TGTGCCAGCAGTTTGGTGCAGGGGTATGGCTACACCTTC.

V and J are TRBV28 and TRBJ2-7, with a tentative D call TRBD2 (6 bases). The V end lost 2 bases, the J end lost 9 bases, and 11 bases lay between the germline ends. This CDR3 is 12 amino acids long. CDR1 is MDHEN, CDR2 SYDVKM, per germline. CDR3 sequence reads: CASSLISGGQYF. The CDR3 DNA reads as TGTGCCAGCAGTTTAATTTCCGGGGGGCAGTACTTC. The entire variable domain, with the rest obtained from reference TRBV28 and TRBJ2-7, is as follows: DVKVTQSSRYLVKRTGEKVFLECVQDMDHENMFWYRQDPGLGLRLIYFSYDVKMKEKGDIPEGYSVSREKKERFSLILESASTNQTSMYLCASSLISGGQYFGPGTRLTVT.

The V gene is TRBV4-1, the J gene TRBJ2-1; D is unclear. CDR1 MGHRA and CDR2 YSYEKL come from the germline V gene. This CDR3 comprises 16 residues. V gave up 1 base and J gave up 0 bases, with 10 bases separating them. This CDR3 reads CASSQGTQSSYNEQFF. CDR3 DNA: TGCGCCAGCAGCCAAGGCACTCAGAGCTCCTACAATGAGCAGTTCTTC.

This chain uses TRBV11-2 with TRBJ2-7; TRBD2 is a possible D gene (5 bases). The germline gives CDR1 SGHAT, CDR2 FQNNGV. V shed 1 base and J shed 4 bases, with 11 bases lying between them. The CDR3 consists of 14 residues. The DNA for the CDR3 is TGTGCCAGCAGCTTAGGCGCGTCGGGGTACGAGCAGTACTTC. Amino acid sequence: CASSLGASGYEQYF.

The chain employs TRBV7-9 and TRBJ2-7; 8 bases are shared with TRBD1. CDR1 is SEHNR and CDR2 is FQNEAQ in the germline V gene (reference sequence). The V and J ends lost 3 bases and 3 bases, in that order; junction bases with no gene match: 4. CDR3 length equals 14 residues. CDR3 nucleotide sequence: TGTGCCAGCAGCTTGGACAGGGTGAGCTACGAGCAGTACTTC. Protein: CASSLDRVSYEQYF.

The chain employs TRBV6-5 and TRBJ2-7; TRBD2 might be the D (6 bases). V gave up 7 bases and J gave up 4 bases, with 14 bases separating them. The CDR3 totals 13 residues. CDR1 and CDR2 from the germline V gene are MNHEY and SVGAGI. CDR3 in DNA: TGTGCCAGCAATGAGGCAGGGAGGTACGAGCAGTACTTC. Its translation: CASNEAGRYEQYF.

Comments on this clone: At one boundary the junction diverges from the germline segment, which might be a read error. In DNA form, the CDR3 reads TGTGCCAGCAGATTGGGCCGGACTAGTCAATCCGGGGAGCTGTTTTTT. Its translation: CASRLGRTSQSGELFF. The V gene is TRBV5-4, the J gene TRBJ2-2; the match to TRBD2 covers 7 bases. CDR1 and CDR2 (germline): SGHNT, YYREEE (reference sequence). The CDR3 has 16 amino acids.

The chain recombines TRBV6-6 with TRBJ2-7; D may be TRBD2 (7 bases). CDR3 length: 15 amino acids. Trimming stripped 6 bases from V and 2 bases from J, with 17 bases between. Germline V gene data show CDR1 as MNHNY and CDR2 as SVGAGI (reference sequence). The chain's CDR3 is CASSSSGGLTYEQYF. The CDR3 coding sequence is TGTGCCAGCAGCTCATCGGGGGGCTTAACCTACGAGCAGTACTTC.

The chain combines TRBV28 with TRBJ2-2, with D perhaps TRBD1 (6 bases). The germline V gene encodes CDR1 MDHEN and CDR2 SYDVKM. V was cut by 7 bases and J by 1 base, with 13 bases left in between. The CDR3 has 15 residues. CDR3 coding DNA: TGTGCCAGCACGGAACAGGGAATGAACACCGGGGAGCTGTTTTTT. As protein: CASTEQGMNTGELFF.

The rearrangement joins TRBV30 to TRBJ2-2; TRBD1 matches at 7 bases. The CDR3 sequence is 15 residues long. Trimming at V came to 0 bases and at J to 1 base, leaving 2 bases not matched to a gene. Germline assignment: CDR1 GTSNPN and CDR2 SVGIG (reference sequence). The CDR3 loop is CAWSVGDRNTGELFF. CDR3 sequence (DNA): TGTGCCTGGAGTGTAGGGGACAGGAACACCGGGGAGCTGTTTTTT.

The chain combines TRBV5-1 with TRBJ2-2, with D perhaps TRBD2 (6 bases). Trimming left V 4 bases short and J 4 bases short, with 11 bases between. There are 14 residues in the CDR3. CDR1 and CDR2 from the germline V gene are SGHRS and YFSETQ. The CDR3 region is CASSRDFPTGELFF. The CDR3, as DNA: TGCGCCAGCAGCCGGGACTTTCCCACCGGGGAGCTGTTTTTT.

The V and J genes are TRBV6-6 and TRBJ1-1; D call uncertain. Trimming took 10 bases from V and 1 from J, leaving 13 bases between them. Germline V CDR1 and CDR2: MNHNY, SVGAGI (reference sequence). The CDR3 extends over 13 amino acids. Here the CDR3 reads CAIRERPNTEAFF. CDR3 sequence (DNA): TGTGCCATCCGGGAGCGGCCGAACACTGAAGCTTTCTTT.

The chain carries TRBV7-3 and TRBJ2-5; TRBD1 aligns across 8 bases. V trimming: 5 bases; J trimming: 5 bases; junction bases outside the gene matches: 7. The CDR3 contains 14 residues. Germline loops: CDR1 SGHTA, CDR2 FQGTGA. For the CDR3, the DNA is TGTGCCAGCAGCGGACAGGGACTCGGGGAGACCCAGTACTTC. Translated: CASSGQGLGETQYF.

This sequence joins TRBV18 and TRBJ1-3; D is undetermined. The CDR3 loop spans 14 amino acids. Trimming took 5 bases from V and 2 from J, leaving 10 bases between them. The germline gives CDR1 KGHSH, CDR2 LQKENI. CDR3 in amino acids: CASSSGLTGNTIYF. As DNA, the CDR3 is TGTGCCAGCTCATCCGGACTTACTGGAAACACCATATATTTT.